This T cell receptor beta chain was captured by sequencing in a study of T cells in Graves' hyperthyroidism and ophthalmopathy. Overall study context: Peripheral blood was secured at the point of initial diagnosis, before any treatment.

There were TCR beta CDR3 regions amplified from RNA transcripts. During a first-round RT-PCR of the TCR CDR3, the HTBI primer set was used. From the multiplex PCR reads, TCRdb called clonotypes with MiXCR, one entry per CDR3 protein. The sample yields a few hundred thousand distinct CDR3 sequences, around a sixth seen once. This clonotype was counted many times. Its antigen is undetermined. The V and J ends lost 7 bases and 9 bases respectively, with 19 bases between them. The CDR3 spans 13 residues. Looked up from germline, CDR1 is SQVTM and CDR2 is ANQGSEA. Clinical symptoms, serum thyroxine, TRAb, thyroid ultrasound and orbital computed tomography informed diagnoses. Out of 10 ml of fresh peripheral blood came the PBMCs. Points from the study as a whole: In validation, the model predicted ophthalmopathy. These predictions came a median about 6.2 months before onset.

Sequencing was done on a sample of blood. The chain combines TRBV29-1 with TRBJ2-1; D is possibly TRBD1 or TRBD2 (5 bases each). The TCR sequence derives from a woman aged 18-29 years with Graves' hyperthyroidism. For the CDR3, the DNA is TGCAGCGGCGGCGTCCAATCCGGGACTGAGCAGTTCTTC. This encodes CSGGVQSGTEQFF.